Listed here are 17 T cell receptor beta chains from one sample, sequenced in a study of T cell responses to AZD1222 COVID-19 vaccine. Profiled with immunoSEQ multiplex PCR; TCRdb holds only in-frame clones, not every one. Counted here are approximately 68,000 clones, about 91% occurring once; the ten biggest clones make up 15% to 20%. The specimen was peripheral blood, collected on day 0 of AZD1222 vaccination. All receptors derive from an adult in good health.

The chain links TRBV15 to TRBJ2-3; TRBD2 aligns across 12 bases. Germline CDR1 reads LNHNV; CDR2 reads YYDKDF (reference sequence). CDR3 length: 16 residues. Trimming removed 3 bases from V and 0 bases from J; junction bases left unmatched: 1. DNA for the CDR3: TGTGCCACCAGCAGGGGACTAGCGGGTAGCACAGATACGCAGTATTTT. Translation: CATSRGLAGSTDTQYF.

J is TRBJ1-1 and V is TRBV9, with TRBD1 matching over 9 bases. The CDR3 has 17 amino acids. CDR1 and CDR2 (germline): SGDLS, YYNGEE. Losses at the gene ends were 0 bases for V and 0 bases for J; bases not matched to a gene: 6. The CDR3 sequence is CASSVAPDRGMNTEAFF. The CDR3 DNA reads TGTGCCAGCAGCGTAGCCCCCGACAGGGGGATGAACACTGAAGCTTTCTTT.

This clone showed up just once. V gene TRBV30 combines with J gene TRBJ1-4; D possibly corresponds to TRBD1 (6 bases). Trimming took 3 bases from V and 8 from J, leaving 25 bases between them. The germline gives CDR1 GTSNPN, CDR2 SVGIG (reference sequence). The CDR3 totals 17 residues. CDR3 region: CAWRPSWGQEWREKLFF. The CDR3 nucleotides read TGTGCCTGGAGACCCTCCTGGGGGCAAGAGTGGAGGGAAAAACTGTTTTTT.

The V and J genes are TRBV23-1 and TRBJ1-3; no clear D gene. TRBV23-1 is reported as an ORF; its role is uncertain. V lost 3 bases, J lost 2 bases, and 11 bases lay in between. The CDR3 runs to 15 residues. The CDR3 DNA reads TGCGCCAGCAGTCACAGGACGGAGCCTGGAAACACCATATATTTT. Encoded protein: CASSHRTEPGNTIYF.

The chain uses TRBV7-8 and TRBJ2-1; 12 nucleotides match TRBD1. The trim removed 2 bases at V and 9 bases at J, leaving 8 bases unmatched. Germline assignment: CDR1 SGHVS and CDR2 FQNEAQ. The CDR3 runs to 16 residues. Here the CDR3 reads CASSLPGQGARSEQFF. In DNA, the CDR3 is TGTGCCAGCAGCTTACCGGGACAGGGGGCGCGGAGTGAGCAGTTCTTC. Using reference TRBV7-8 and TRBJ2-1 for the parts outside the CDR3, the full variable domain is GAGVSQSPRYKVAKRGQDVALRCDPISGHVSLFWYQQALGQGPEFLTYFQNEAQLDKSGLPSDRFFAERPEGSVSTLKIQRTQQEDSAVYLCASSLPGQGARSEQFFGPGTRLTVL.

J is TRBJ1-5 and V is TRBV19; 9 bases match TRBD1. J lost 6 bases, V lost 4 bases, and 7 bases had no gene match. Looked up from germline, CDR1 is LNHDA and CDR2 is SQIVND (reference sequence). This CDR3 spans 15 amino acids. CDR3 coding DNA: TGTGCCAGTAGTACGGACAGGGGAAGCGGTCAGCCCCAGCATTTT. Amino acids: CASSTDRGSGQPQHF.

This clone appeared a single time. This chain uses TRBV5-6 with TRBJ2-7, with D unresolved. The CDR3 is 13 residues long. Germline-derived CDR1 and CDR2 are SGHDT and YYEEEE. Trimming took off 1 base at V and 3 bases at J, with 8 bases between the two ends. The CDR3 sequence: CASSLKGFYEQYF. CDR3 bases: TGTGCCAGCAGCTTGAAAGGGTTCTACGAGCAGTACTTC.

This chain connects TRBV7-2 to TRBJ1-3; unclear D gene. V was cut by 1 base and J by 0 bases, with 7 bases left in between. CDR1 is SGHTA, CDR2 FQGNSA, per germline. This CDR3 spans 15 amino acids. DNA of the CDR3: TGTGCCAGCAGCTTAGACAGTTTCTCTGGAAACACCATATATTTT. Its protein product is CASSLDSFSGNTIYF.

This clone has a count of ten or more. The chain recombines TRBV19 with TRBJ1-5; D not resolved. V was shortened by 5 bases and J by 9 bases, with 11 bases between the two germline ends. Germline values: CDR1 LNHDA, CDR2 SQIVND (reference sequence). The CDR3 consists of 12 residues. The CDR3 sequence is CASSVGSGPQHF. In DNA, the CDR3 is TGTGCCAGTAGTGTAGGGAGTGGGCCCCAGCATTTT.

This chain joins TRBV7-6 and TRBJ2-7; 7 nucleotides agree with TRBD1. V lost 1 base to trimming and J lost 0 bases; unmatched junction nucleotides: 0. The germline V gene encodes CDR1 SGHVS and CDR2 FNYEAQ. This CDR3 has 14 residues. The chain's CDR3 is CASSLGDSSYEQYF. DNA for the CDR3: TGTGCCAGCAGCTTAGGGGACAGCTCCTACGAGCAGTACTTC.

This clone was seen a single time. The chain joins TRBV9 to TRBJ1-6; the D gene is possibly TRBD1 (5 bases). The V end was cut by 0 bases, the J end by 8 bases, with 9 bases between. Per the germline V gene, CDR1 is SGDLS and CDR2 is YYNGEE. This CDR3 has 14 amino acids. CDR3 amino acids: CASSVGGFDSPLHF. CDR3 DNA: TGTGCCAGCAGCGTAGGGGGCTTTGATTCACCCCTCCACTTT.

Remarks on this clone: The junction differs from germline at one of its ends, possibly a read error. The CDR3 DNA follows: TGTGCCAGCAGCCCGGATAGGACTAGCGGGATACACTTC. Its protein product is CASSPDRTSGIHF. The V call is TRBV7-7, the J call TRBJ2-7; TRBD2 aligns across 12 bases. In germline, CDR1 is SSHAT, CDR2 FNYEAQ (reference sequence). The CDR3 is 13 amino acids.

CDR3 DNA: TGCAGCGTAGATGGGCAGGGGCAAGAGACCCAGTACTTC. It encodes CSVDGQGQETQYF. V is TRBV29-1 and J is TRBJ2-5; D perhaps matches TRBD1 (6 bases). V was shortened by 6 bases and J by 2 bases, with 13 bases between the two germline ends. There are 13 residues in the CDR3. Germline CDR1 SQVTM, CDR2 ANQGSEA.

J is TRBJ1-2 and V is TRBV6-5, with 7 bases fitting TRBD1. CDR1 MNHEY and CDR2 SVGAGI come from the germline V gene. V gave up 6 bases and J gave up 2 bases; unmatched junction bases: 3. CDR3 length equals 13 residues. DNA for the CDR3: TGTGCCAGCAGACGGACAGGCAACTATGGCTACACCTTC. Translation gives CASRRTGNYGYTF.

The DNA of the CDR3 is TGTGCCAGCAGCCAAGATGATGGGGTTGGCTCACCCCTCCACTTT. This sequence encodes CASSQDDGVGSPLHF. The V and J genes are TRBV14 and TRBJ1-6; the D is unclear. Trimming removed 0 bases from V and 10 bases from J, with 13 bases in between. The germline CDR1 and CDR2 sequences are SGHDN and FVKESK. The CDR3 is 15 residues long.

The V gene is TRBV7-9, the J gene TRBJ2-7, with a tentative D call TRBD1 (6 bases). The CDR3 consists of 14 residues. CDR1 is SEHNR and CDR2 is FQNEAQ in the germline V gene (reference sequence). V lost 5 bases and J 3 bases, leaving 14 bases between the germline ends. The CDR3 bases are TGTGCCAGCAGCATTACAGGGTTTGACTACGAGCAGTACTTC. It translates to CASSITGFDYEQYF.

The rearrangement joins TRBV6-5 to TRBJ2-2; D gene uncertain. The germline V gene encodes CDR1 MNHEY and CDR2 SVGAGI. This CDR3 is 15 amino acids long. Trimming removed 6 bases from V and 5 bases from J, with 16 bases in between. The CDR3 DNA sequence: TGTGCCAGCAGCCTCCGGTCTCGTGAGACCGGGGAGCTGTTTTTT. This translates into CASSLRSRETGELFF.